The rows below give T cell receptor beta chains drawn from one sample of a study of T cells in localized non-small cell lung cancer. The table came from immunoSEQ multiplex PCR; TCRdb's copy has only in-frame clones and leaves some out. The sample shows a few thousand clones, approximately 30% of them seen only once. The source material was normal lung tissue next to the tumor, sampled before any cancer treatment. These receptor sequences come from a man aged 35 to 69 with stage I lung adenocarcinoma. Each CDR3 is given with its conserved first and last residue. Each record gives: D gene, J gene, CDR3 length, clone size, V gene, CDR3 protein, CDR3 DNA. A D gene is named only where the DNA matches it firmly. Clone size appears in some rows only: once, few, many, or a class for an expanded clone.

>-|TRBJ2-3|15|-|TRBV19
CASSGNPTRTDTQYF
TGTGCCAGTAGTGGAAATCCCACCCGCACAGATACGCAGTATTTT
>TRBD1|TRBJ1-2|14|-|TRBV29-1
CSVDLVGGGAGYTF
TGCAGCGTGGACTTGGTGGGAGGGGGCGCCGGGTACACCTTC
>TRBD1|TRBJ1-2|14|few|TRBV11-3
CASSWTGKHYGYTF
TGTGCCAGCAGCTGGACAGGTAAGCACTATGGCTACACCTTC
>TRBD1|TRBJ1-1|15|few|TRBV11-3
CASSPYRDRNTEAFF
TGTGCCAGCAGCCCGTACCGGGACAGGAACACTGAAGCTTTCTTT
>-|TRBJ1-1|13|few|TRBV6-8
CASRGRGNTEAFF
TGTGCCAGCAGGGGGAGGGGGAACACTGAAGCTTTCTTT
>TRBD1|TRBJ1-1|13|-|TRBV18
CASSPRRDSEAFF
TGTGCCAGCTCACCTAGACGGGACAGTGAAGCTTTCTTT
>-|TRBJ1-6|15|-|TRBV6-7
CASILPGAPDSPLHF
TGTGCCAGCATATTACCGGGCGCCCCAGATTCACCCCTCCACTTT
>TRBD2|TRBJ2-1|14|-|TRBV2
CASSVVGGTDEQFF
TGTGCCAGCAGCGTAGTCGGGGGGACGGATGAGCAGTTCTTC
>TRBD1|TRBJ2-1|13|few|TRBV10-2
CASNGQGAGEQFF
TGCGCCAGCAATGGGCAGGGGGCTGGTGAGCAGTTCTTC
>-|TRBJ1-2|14|-|TRBV15
CATSEIGDNYGYTF
TGTGCCACCAGCGAAATCGGAGATAACTATGGCTACACCTTC
>TRBD2|TRBJ2-3|14|few|TRBV10-3
CASGASGSTDTQYF
TGTGCCAGCGGAGCTAGCGGCAGCACAGATACGCAGTATTTT
>TRBD2|TRBJ2-1|17|-|TRBV15
CATSGTSGGFLWAEQFF
TGTGCCACCAGCGGAACTAGCGGGGGTTTTCTCTGGGCTGAGCAGTTCTTC
>TRBD1|TRBJ1-6|15|-|TRBV9
CASRPGQGSDSPLHF
TGTGCCAGCAGGCCGGGACAGGGATCGGATTCACCCCTCCACTTT
>-|TRBJ2-5|14|few|TRBV11-3
CASSPRTTKETQYF
TGTGCCAGCAGCCCGCGGACGACAAAAGAGACCCAGTACTTC
>-|TRBJ2-1|15|-|TRBV5-1
CASHNRLEPRNEQFF
TGCGCCAGCCACAACCGGCTAGAGCCCCGCAATGAGCAGTTCTTC